Below, 6 T cell receptor beta chains from the same sample are listed, as sequenced in a study of blood T cell repertoires in COVID-19. Method: immunoSEQ multiplex PCR; TCRdb's copy keeps in-frame clones and lacks some. The table records about 150,000 clones, 84% of them present only once. Sequencing used PBMCs or T cells enriched from blood (not recorded which). All receptors derive from a woman aged 45-59 years who had recovered from COVID-19.

The gene calls are TRBV7-8 and TRBJ2-1; 8 bases align to TRBD1. This CDR3 is 14 amino acids long. Germline assignment: CDR1 SGHVS and CDR2 FQNEAQ. Trimming removed 2 bases from V and 7 bases from J; junction bases left unmatched: 4. The CDR3 sequence: CASSLRTGLNEQFF. In DNA, the CDR3 is TGTGCCAGCAGCTTACGGACAGGGCTAAATGAGCAGTTCTTC.

This clone was recorded once. V and J are TRBV24-1 and TRBJ2-6, with D possibly TRBD1 on 5 matching bases. V was shortened by 3 bases and J by 1 base, with 9 bases between the two germline ends. The CDR3 totals 16 residues. Germline V CDR1 and CDR2: KGHDR, SFDVKD. The DNA of the CDR3 is TGTGCCACCAGTGATCCCCAGGGATCTGGGGCCAACGTCCTGACTTTC. It codes for CATSDPQGSGANVLTF.

Comments on this clone: Other nucleotide sequences from this sample produce the same CDR3. V and J are TRBV2 and TRBJ1-2; D call uncertain. The CDR3 length is 15 residues. Trimming took off 3 bases at V and 1 base at J, with 12 bases between the two ends. Per germline, CDR1 SNHLY and CDR2 FYNNEI. The CDR3 DNA reads TGTGCCAGCAGTGAGGCTAGCGGGCGTAACTATGGCTACACCTTC. Its translation: CASSEASGRNYGYTF.

This clone appeared once. This chain joins TRBV2 and TRBJ2-5, with TRBD1 identical over 8 bases. Germline assignment: CDR1 SNHLY and CDR2 FYNNEI. This CDR3 comprises 13 residues. Unmatched junction bases numbered 3, after V lost 8 bases and J lost 1 base. DNA of the CDR3: TGTGCCAGCGGCGGACAGGGCCAAGAGACCCAGTACTTC. The encoded protein is CASGGQGQETQYF. The full variable domain, its missing parts supplied by reference TRBV2 and TRBJ2-5, is EPEVTQTPSHQVTQMGQEVILRCVPISNHLYFYWYRQILGQKVEFLVSFYNNEISEKSEIFDDQFSVERPDGSNFTLKIRSTKLEDSAMYFCASGGQGQETQYFGPGTRLLVL.

The chain has TRBV6-6 and TRBJ2-5; 11 bases match TRBD1. Germline lookup yields CDR1 MNHNY and CDR2 SVGAGI (reference sequence). This CDR3 is built from 15 residues. The V segment lost 5 bases and the J segment 3 bases; nucleotides outside the gene matches: 5. The CDR3 DNA follows: TGTGCCAGCAGTGGGAGGGACAGGGGGGAAGAGACCCAGTACTTC. It yields the protein CASSGRDRGEETQYF.

The rearrangement joins TRBV6-5 to TRBJ1-2; D might be TRBD1 (5 bases). The CDR3 has 15 amino acids. The germline V gene encodes CDR1 MNHEY and CDR2 SVGAGI. V lost 0 bases and J 2 bases, leaving 10 bases between the germline ends. CDR3 DNA sequence: TGTGCCAGCAGTTACTCGGCAGGGCAGAACTATGGCTACACCTTC. It specifies CASSYSAGQNYGYTF.